This T cell receptor (beta chain) was identified during a study of blood T cell repertoires in COVID-19. In Seattle, patients joined the study during active infection and were tracked longitudinally. CDR1 and CDR2 (germline): SGHAT, FQNNGV. J gave up 9 bases and V 2 bases, and 5 bases lay outside the gene matches. This CDR3 region has 14 residues. Using immunoSEQ multiplex PCR, the repertoire was profiled, and TCRdb retains in-frame clones only, with some absent. The sample includes approximately 280,000 clones, less than 85% of them seen just once. The rearrangement joins TRBV11-2 to TRBJ2-1; the match to TRBD2 covers 9 bases. The sample comprised peripheral blood. The clonotype comes from a human donor with COVID-19, enrolled during active disease. The donor label of this sample is uncertain. CDR3 DNA: TGTGCCAGCAGCTTACTCCTAGCGGGAACTGAGCAGTTCTTC. Residues: CASSLLLAGTEQFF.